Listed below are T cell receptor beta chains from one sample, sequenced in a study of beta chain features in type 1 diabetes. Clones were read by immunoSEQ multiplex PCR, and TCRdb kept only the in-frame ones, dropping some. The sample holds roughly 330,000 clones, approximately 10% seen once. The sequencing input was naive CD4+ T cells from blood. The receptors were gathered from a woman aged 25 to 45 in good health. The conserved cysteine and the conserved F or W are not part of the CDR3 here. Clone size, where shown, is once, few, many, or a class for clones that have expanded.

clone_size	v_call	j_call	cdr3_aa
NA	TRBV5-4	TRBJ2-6	ASSLDSSGANVLT
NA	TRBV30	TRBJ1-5	AWSPTGNQPQH
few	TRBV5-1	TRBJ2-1	ASSFFGYNEQF
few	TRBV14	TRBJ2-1	ASSGLAGVYEQF
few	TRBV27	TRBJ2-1	ASSPGTGEGHEQF
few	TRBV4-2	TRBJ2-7	ASSQDEGEAYEQY
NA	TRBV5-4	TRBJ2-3	ASSLEEGGGTDTQY
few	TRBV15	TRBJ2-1	ATSRGRTGNNEQF
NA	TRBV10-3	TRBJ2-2	APDPRSTSGRASTGELF
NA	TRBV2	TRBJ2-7	ASSGDREQY
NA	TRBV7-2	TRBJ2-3	ASSLVVAGADTQY
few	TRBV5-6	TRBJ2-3	ASSLLAGATDTQY
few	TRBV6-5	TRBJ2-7	ASSYSGRGRTYEQY
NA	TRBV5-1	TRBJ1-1	ASSLGTGVAAEAF
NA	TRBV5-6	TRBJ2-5	ASSFRGETQY
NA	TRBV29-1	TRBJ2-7	SVATSGMGYEQY
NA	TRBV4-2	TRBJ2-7	ASSQAGDRITYEQY
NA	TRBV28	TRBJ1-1	ATSGPGQGSRAF
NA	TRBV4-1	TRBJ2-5	ASSQDGSIGETQY
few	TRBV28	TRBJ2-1	ASSLDLAGGNEQF
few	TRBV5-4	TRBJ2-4	ASSRGQGEQNIQY
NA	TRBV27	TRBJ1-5	ASSSGLKGLNNQPQH
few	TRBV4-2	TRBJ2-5	ASSQASGVQETQY
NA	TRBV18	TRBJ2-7	ASSPLPLAGDGNEQY
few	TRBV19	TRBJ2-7	ASRDRRLSYEQY
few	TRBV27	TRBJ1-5	ASSFRQSNQPQH
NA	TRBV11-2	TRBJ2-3	ASSLISGRAADTQY
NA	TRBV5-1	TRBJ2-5	ASSLEGLAVQETQY
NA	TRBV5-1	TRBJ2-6	ASQGTGVSGANVLT
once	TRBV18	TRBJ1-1	ASSESGTATEAF